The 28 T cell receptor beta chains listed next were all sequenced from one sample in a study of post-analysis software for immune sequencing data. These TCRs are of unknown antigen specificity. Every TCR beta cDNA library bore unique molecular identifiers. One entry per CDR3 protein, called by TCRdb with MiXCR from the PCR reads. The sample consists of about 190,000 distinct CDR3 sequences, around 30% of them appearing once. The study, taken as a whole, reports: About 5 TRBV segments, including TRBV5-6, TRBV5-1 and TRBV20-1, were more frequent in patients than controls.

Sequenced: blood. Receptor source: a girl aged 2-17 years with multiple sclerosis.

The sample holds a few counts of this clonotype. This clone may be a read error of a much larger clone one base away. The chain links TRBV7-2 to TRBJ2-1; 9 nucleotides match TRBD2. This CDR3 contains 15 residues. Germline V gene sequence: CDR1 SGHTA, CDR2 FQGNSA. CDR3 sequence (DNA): TGTGCCAGCAGCTTAGCGGGCGGGGGGGCTCATGAGCGGTTCTTC. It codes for CASSLAGGGAHERFF.

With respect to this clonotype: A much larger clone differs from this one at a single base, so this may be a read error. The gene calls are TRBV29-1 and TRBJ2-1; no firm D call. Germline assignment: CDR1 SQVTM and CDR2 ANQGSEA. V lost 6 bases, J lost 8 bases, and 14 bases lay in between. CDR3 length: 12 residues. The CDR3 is CSVSLVVDEQFF. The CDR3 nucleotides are TGCAGCGTAAGCCTAGTAGTGGATGAGCAGTTCTTC.

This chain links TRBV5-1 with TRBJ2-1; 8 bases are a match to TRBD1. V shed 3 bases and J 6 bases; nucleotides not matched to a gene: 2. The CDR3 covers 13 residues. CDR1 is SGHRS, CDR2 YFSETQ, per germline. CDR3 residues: CASSYGTGNEQFF. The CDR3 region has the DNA TGCGCCAGCAGCTACGGGACAGGCAATGAGCAGTTCTTC.

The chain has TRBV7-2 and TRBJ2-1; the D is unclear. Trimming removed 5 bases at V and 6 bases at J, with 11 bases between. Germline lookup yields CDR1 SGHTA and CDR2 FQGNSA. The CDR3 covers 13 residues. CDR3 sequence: CASSPRLANEQFF. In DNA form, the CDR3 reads TGTGCCAGCAGCCCCCGACTGGCCAATGAGCAGTTCTTC.

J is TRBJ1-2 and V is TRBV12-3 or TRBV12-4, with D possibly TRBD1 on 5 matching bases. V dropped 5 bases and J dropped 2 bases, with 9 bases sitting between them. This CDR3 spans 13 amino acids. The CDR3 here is CASSLTVNYGYTF. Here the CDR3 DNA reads TGTGCCAGCAGTCTGACAGTAAACTATGGCTACACCTTC.

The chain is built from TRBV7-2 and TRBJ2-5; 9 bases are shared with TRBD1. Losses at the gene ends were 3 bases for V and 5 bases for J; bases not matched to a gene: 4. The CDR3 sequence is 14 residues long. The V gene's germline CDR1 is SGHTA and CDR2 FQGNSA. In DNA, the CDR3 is TGTGCCAGCAGCTTTGGGACAGGGTCGGAGACCCAGTACTTC. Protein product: CASSFGTGSETQYF.

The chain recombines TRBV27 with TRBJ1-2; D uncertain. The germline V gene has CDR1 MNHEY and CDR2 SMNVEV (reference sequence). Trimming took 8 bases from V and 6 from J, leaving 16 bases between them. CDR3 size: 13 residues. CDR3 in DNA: TGTGCCAGCCGCCTCGACCCGTATCATGGCTACACCTTC. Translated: CASRLDPYHGYTF.

CDR3: CASSLVWASSGELFF. Written as DNA, the CDR3 is TGTGCCAGCAGCTTAGTTTGGGCTAGCTCCGGGGAGCTGTTTTTT. V gene TRBV7-2 combines with J gene TRBJ2-2; tentatively, D is TRBD2 (5 bases). There are 15 residues in the CDR3. Germline V gives CDR1 SGHTA, CDR2 FQGNSA. V was pared by 1 base and J by 6 bases, with 12 bases between.

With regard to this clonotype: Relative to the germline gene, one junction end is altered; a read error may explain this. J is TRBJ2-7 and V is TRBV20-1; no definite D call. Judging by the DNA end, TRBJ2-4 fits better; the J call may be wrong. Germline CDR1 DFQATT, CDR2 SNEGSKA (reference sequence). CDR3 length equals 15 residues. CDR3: CSARDPAQTKTIQYF. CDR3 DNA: TGCAGTGCTAGAGACCCAGCGCAGACGAAAACCATTCAGTACTTC.

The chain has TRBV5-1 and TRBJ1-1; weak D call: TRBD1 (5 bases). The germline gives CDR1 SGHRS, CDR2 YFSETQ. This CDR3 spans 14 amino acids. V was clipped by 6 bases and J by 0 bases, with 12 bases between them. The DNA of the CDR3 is TGCGCCAGCAACTTTGACAGTATGAACACTGAAGCTTTCTTT. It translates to CASNFDSMNTEAFF. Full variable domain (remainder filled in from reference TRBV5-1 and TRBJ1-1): KAGVTQTPRYLIKTRGQQVTLSCSPISGHRSVSWYQQTPGQGLQFLFEYFSETQRNKGNFPGRFSGRQFSNSRSEMNVSTLELGDSALYLCASNFDSMNTEAFFGQGTRLTVV.

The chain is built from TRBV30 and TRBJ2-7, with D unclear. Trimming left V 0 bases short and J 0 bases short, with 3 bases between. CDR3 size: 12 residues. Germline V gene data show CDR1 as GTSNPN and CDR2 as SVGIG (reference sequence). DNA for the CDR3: TGTGCCTGGAGTGTGGTCTCCTACGAGCAGTACTTC. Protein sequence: CAWSVVSYEQYF.

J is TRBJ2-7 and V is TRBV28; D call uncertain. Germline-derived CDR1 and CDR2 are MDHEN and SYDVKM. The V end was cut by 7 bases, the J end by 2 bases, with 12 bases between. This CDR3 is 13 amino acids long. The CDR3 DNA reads TGTGCCAGCATCAAAGCCACCGCCTACGAGCAGTACTTC. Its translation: CASIKATAYEQYF.

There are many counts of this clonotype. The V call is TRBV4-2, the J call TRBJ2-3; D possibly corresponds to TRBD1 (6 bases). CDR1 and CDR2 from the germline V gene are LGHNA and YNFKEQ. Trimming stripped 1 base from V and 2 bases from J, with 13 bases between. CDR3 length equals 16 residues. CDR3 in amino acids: CASSQAQGLPTDTQYF. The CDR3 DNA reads TGTGCCAGCAGCCAAGCCCAGGGGCTTCCCACAGATACGCAGTATTTT.

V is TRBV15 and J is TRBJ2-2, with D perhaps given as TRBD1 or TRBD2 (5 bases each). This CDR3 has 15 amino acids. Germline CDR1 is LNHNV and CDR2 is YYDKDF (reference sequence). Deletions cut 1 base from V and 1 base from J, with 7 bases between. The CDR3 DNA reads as TGTGCCACCAGCAGAGGGGGGATGAACACCGGGGAGCTGTTTTTT. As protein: CATSRGGMNTGELFF.

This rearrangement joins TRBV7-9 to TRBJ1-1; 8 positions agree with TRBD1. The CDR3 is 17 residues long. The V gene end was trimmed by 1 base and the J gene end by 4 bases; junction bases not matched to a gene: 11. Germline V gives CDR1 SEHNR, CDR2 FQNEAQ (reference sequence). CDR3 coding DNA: TGTGCCAGCAGCTTAGAGGCTTACCGGACAGGGAGCACTGAAGCTTTCTTT. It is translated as CASSLEAYRTGSTEAFF. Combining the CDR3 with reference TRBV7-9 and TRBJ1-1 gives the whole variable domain DTGVSQNPRHKITKRGQNVTFRCDPISEHNRLYWYRQTLGQGPEFLTYFQNEAQLEKSRLLSDRFSAERPKGSFSTLEIQRTEQGDSAMYLCASSLEAYRTGSTEAFFGQGTRLTVV.

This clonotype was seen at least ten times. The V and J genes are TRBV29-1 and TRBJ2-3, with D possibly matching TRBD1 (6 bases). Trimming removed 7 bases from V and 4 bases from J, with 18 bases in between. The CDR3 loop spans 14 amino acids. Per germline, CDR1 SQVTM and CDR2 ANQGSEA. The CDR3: CSANRAQISDTQYF. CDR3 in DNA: TGCAGCGCAAACAGGGCGCAGATATCAGATACGCAGTATTTT.

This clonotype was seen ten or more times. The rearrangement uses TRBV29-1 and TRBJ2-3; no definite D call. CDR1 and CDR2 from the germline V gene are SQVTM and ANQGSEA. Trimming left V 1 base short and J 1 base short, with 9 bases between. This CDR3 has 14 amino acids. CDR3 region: CSVEGGFGTDTQYF. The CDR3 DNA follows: TGCAGCGTTGAAGGGGGATTCGGCACAGATACGCAGTATTTT.

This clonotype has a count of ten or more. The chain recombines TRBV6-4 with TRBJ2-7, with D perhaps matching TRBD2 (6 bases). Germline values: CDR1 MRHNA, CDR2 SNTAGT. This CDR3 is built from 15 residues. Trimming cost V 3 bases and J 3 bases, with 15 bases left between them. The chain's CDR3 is CASSESPGALYEQYF. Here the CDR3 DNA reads TGTGCCAGCAGTGAATCCCCGGGAGCGCTCTACGAGCAGTACTTC.

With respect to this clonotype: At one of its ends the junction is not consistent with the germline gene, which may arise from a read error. The CDR3 sequence is CTSRDGTGRSDTQYF. As DNA, the CDR3 is TGTACCAGCCGTGACGGGACAGGGAGATCAGATACGCAGTATTTT. The V gene is TRBV2, the J gene TRBJ2-3; 9 bases are a match to TRBD1. The CDR3 runs 15 residues. Germline V gene data show CDR1 as SNHLY and CDR2 as FYNNEI.

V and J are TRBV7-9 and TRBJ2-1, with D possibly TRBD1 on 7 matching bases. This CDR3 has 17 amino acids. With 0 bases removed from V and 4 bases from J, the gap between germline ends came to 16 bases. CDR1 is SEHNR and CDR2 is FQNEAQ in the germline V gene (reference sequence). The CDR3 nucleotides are TGTGCCAGCAGCTTAGCCCAGGGGGGCCACGCTTACAATGAGCAGTTCTTC. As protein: CASSLAQGGHAYNEQFF.

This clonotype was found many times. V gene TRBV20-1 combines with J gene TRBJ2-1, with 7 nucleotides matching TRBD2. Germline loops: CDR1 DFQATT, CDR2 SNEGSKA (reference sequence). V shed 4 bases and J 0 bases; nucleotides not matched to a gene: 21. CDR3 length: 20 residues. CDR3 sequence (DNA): TGCAGTGCTACTGTCATACTAGCGCCCGACACGAAGGGCTCCTACAATGAGCAGTTCTTC. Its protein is CSATVILAPDTKGSYNEQFF.

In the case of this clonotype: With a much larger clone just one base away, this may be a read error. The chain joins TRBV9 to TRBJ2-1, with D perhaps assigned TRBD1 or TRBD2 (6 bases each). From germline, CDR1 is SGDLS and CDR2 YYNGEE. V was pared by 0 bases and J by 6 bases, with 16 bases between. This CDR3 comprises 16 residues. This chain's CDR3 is CASSVGGASVCNEQFF. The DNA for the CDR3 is TGTGCCAGCAGCGTAGGGGGGGCTAGCGTCTGCAATGAGCAGTTCTTC.

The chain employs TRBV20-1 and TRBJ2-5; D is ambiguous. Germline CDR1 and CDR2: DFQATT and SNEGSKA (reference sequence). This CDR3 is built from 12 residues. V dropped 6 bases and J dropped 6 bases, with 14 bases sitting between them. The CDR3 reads CSALYSTQTQYF. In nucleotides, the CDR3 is TGCAGTGCGCTCTACTCGACGCAGACCCAGTACTTC.

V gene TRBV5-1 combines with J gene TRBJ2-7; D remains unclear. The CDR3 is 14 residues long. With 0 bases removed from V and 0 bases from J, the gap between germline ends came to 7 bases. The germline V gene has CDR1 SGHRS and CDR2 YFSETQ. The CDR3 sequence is CASSLDFHSYEQYF. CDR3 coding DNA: TGCGCCAGCAGCTTGGACTTCCACTCCTACGAGCAGTACTTC.

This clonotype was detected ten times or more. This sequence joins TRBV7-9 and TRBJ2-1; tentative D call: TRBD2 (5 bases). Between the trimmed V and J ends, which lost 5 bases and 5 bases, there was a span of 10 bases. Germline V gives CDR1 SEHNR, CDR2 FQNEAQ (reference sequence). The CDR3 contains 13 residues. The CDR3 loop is CASSPGLDNEQFF. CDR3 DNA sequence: TGTGCCAGCAGCCCTGGACTGGACAATGAGCAGTTCTTC.

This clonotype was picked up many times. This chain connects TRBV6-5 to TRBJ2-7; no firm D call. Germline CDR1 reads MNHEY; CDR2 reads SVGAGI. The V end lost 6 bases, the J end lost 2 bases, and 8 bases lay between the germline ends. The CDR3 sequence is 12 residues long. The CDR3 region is CASRGGTYEQYF. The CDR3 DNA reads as TGTGCCAGCAGGGGCGGCACCTACGAGCAGTACTTC.

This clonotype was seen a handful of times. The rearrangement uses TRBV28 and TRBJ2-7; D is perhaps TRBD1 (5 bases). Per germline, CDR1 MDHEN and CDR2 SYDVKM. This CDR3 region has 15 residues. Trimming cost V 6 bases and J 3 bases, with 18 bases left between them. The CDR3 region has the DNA TGTGCCAGCAGGTCGACAGCGAAGGCGATCTACGAGCAGTACTTC. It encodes CASRSTAKAIYEQYF.

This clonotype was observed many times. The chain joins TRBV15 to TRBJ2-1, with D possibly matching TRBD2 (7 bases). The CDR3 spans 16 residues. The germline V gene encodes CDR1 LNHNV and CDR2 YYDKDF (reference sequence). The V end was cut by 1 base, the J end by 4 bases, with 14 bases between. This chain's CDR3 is CATSRGEGGNYNEQFF. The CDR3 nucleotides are TGTGCCACCAGCAGAGGTGAGGGGGGGAATTACAATGAGCAGTTCTTC.